This T cell receptor beta chain came from a study of blood T cell repertoires in COVID-19. Study-wide background: Both acute and convalescent COVID-19 samples were obtained from the United States, Italy and Spain. Nucleic acid was either cDNA or gDNA, and it came from T cells, B-cell-depleted T cells, or PBMCs.

In the original analysis: The authors estimated nucleated cell counts from reference gene primer amplification. Only in-frame clones appear in the TCRdb table, and some are missing; sequencing was by immunoSEQ multiplex PCR. That table supplies the V and J calls and clone size; D and trimming were determined from the DNA. Altogether around 140,000 clones are present, more than 75% being singletons, with the ten largest covering approximately 2%. CDR1 SNHLY and CDR2 FYNNEI come from the germline V gene. Trimming took off 7 bases at V and 11 bases at J, with 17 bases between the two ends. The CDR3 has 13 amino acids.

The V gene is TRBV2, the J gene TRBJ1-4; no clear D gene. This TCR was recovered from a man aged 70-80 years with active COVID-19. Sequencing used peripheral blood. CDR3: CASIPDPPGKLFF. The DNA of the CDR3 is TGTGCCAGCATCCCCGATCCGCCGGGGAAACTGTTTTTT.